The 7 T cell receptor beta chains given below trace back to one sample, sequenced in a study of Graves' ophthalmopathy and Graves' hyperthyroidism. The study amplified TCR beta CDR3 regions using RNA transcripts. The workflow started with a first-round RT-PCR run with HTBI primers and then moved on to a second-round multiplex PCR. TCRdb ran MiXCR on the multiplex PCR reads and lists one entry per CDR3 protein. The data contain over a million distinct CDR3 sequences, 36% of them singletons. Specimen: peripheral blood or thyroid tissue (not recorded which). The receptors originated from an adult man with Graves' hyperthyroidism.

This clonotype was observed many times. The chain joins TRBV19 to TRBJ1-5, with unresolved D. There are 13 residues in the CDR3. Trimming removed 3 bases from V and 2 bases from J, with 5 bases in between. CDR1 is LNHDA and CDR2 is SQIVND in the germline V gene (reference sequence). DNA for the CDR3: TGTGCCAGTAGTATTGCAGGCAATCAGCCCCAGCATTTT. Protein sequence: CASSIAGNQPQHF.

Here the CDR3 reads CASSRLRGTGANVLTF. In DNA, the CDR3 is TGTGCCAGCAGTCGATTGCGGGGGACGGGGGCCAACGTCCTGACTTTC. J is TRBJ2-6 and V is TRBV6-5; TRBD2 matches at 7 bases. The CDR3 is 16 residues long. Trimming removed 5 bases from V and 4 bases from J; junction bases left unmatched: 8. Germline lookup yields CDR1 MNHEY and CDR2 SVGAGI.

This clonotype was seen a handful of times. The J gene is TRBJ2-5, the V gene TRBV28, with D tentatively TRBD2 (5 bases). The CDR3 is 14 amino acids. In germline, CDR1 is MDHEN, CDR2 SYDVKM. Trimming cost V 7 bases and J 0 bases, with 12 bases left between them. CDR3 nucleotide sequence: TGTGCCAGCAAACGGGGAGAGTACCAAGAGACCCAGTACTTC. It translates to CASKRGEYQETQYF.

J is TRBJ2-5 and V is TRBV7-2; D perhaps matches TRBD1 (6 bases). Trimming removed 5 bases from V and 5 bases from J, with 12 bases in between. This CDR3 is built from 13 residues. CDR1 is SGHTA, CDR2 FQGNSA, per germline. CDR3 DNA sequence: TGTGCCAGCAGCCCAGGGGCTAGCGAGACCCAGTACTTC. It is translated as CASSPGASETQYF.

This clonotype was counted only a few times. The CDR3 reads CASSPSLHPPGPSNGQYF. CDR3 in DNA: TGTGCCAGCAGCCCCAGTCTCCACCCACCGGGACCAAGTAACGGGCAGTACTTC. This sequence joins TRBV7-9 and TRBJ2-7; perhaps D is TRBD1 or TRBD2 (5 bases each). Trimming pared 5 bases from V and 9 bases from J, leaving 32 bases between. The germline V gene has CDR1 SEHNR and CDR2 FQNEAQ (reference sequence). This CDR3 has 18 amino acids.

Remarks on this clonotype: Likely a read error: the CDR3 ends without its conserved phenylalanine or tryptophan. The limits of the CDR3 on the DNA are not certain, so only TCRdb's listed CDR3 is given. The chain recombines TRBV19 with TRBJ1-1. Both ends counted, the CDR3 spans 12 residues. Germline CDR1 reads LNHDA; CDR2 reads SQIVND (reference sequence). The CDR3 spells CARSRVRIVVFG.

In the case of this clonotype: Since a much larger clone is just one base distant, this may be a read error. This sequence joins TRBV20-1 and TRBJ2-2, with D possibly TRBD2 on 5 matching bases. The germline gives CDR1 DFQATT, CDR2 SNEGSKA (reference sequence). There are 13 residues in the CDR3. V shed 6 bases and J shed 4 bases, with 12 bases lying between them. DNA for the CDR3: TGCAGTGCCTGGGAGCCGATCACCGGGGAGCTGTTTTTT. This encodes CSAWEPITGELFF.